Described below is a single T cell receptor (beta chain) sequence and its context. Every donor gave 9 to 10 milliliters of peripheral blood. The data are from a study of blood T cells in healthy people across ages. Next came a second PCR, run for about 6 to 11 cycles, which used a sample-barcoded 5' primer along with a J-beta primer mix. TCRdb re-derived calls from the 5' RACE reads in MiXCR, one entry per CDR3 protein. This table has roughly 1,100,000 distinct CDR3 sequences, under 30% appearing once. This CDR3 comprises 13 residues. The germline V and J ends were trimmed by 5 bases and 9 bases, with 14 bases remaining between them. The V gene's germline CDR1 is SGHTA and CDR2 FQGTGA. The data also belong to a second study, concerning T cells of mothers and their children. Per that study: Samples came from three healthy Caucasian mothers and their six children. The M1S primer of the second PCR added sample barcodes and 2-4 random nucleotides.

The sequenced material came from blood. The gene calls are TRBV7-3 and TRBJ2-1, with D possibly being TRBD1 or TRBD2 (5 bases each). This clonotype originated in a girl aged 2-15 years in good health. DNA of the CDR3: TGTGCCAGCAGCCCCCAGGATGGGGGTGAGCAGTTCTTC. Its translation is CASSPQDGGEQFF.